These T cell receptor beta chains were read from a single sample in a study of CD8 T cells in Susac syndrome. TCRdb re-called the immunoSEQ multiplex PCR reads with MiXCR, one entry per CDR3 protein. This table has 110,000 or so distinct CDR3 sequences, around 94% appearing once. The sample was CD4+ T cells from PBMCs. Receptors originate from a human donor with multiple sclerosis. The CDR3 runs from the conserved cysteine through the conserved F or W. A D gene is named only where the DNA matches it firmly.

TRBJ2-5,TRBV2,-,CASSDRGSLETQYF,TGTGCCAGCAGTGATCGGGGCAGCCTAGAGACCCAGTACTTC
TRBJ2-5,TRBV9,-,CASSVAGGRGETQYF,TGTGCCAGCAGCGTAGCTGGGGGGCGGGGAGAGACCCAGTACTTC
TRBJ2-3,TRBV20-1,TRBD2,CSVPSSGGSTDTQYF,TGCAGTGTTCCCTCCAGCGGGGGTAGCACAGATACGCAGTATTTT
TRBJ2-2,TRBV5-4,-,CASSLAGKRTGELFF,TGTGCCAGCAGCTTGGCAGGGAAGAGGACCGGGGAGCTGTTTTTT
TRBJ2-4,TRBV24-1,-,CATSDGPENIQYF,TGTGCCACCAGTGACGGACCGGAAAACATTCAGTACTTC
TRBJ2-4,TRBV29-1,-,CSVDTGLWNIQYF,TGCAGCGTTGATACAGGGCTGTGGAACATTCAGTACTTC
TRBJ2-7,TRBV20-1,-,CSALGTASYEQYF,TGCAGTGCCCTGGGAACAGCATCCTACGAGCAGTACTTC
TRBJ1-5,TRBV9,-,CASSRYGGNQPQHF,TGTGCCAGCAGCAGATACGGGGGCAATCAGCCCCAGCATTTT
TRBJ2-5,TRBV5-4,TRBD1,CASSRGQGVGETQYF,TGTGCCAGCAGCCGGGGACAGGGAGTAGGAGAGACCCAGTACTTC
TRBJ1-5,TRBV30,TRBD1,CAWSVGRGVRDQPQHF,TGTGCCTGGAGTGTAGGCAGGGGGGTGCGAGATCAGCCCCAGCATTTT
TRBJ1-3,TRBV3-1,-,CASRLNTGNGNTIYF,TGTGCCAGCAGATTAAATACAGGGAATGGAAACACCATATATTTT
TRBJ2-4,TRBV4-1,-,CASSLLGGDSKNIQYF,TGCGCCAGCAGCCTTCTCGGAGGCGATTCCAAAAACATTCAGTACTTC
TRBJ2-1,TRBV7-9,-,CASSWRGNEQFF,TGTGCCAGCAGTTGGCGGGGCAATGAGCAGTTCTTC
TRBJ1-3,TRBV4-1,-,CASSQEGPRVKGNTIYF,TGCGCCAGCAGCCAAGAAGGGCCCAGGGTGAAGGGAAACACCATATATTTT
TRBJ1-2,TRBV30,-,CAWTTGPSRGYTF,TGTGCCTGGACCACCGGGCCCAGCCGAGGCTACACCTTC
TRBJ1-2,TRBV7-9,-,CASRSRDYGYTF,TGTGCCAGCAGGTCCCGGGACTATGGCTACACCTTC
TRBJ2-7,TRBV28,TRBD1,CASSSGQGIYEQYF,TGTGCCAGCAGTTCGGGACAGGGGATCTACGAGCAGTACTTC